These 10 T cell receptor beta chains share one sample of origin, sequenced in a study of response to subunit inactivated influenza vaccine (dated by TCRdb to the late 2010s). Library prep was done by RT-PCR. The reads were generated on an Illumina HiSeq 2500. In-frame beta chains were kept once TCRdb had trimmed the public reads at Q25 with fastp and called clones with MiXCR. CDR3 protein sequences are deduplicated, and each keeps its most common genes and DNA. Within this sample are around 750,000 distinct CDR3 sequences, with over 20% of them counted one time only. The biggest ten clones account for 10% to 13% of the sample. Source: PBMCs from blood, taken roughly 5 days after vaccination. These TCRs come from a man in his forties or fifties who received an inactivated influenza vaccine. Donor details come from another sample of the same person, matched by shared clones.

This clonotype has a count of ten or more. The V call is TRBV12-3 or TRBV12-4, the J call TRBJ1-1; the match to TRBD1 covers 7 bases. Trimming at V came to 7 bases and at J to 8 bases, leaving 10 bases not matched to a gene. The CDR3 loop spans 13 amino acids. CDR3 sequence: CASTLDRNEEAFF. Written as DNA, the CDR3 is TGTGCCAGCACTCTGGACAGGAACGAAGAAGCTTTCTTT.

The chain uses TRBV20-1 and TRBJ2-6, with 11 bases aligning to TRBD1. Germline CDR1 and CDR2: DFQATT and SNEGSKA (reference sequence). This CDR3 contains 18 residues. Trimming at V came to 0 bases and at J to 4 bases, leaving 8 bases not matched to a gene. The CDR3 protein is CSARDYQGQGAGANVLTF. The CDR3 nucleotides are TGCAGTGCTAGAGATTACCAAGGACAGGGGGCCGGGGCCAACGTCCTGACTTTC.

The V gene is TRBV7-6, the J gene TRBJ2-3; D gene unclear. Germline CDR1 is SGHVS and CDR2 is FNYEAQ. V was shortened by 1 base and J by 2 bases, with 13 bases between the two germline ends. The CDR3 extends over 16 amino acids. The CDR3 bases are TGTGCCAGCAGCTTAGGGGTGGGAATATACACAGATACGCAGTATTTT. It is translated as CASSLGVGIYTDTQYF.

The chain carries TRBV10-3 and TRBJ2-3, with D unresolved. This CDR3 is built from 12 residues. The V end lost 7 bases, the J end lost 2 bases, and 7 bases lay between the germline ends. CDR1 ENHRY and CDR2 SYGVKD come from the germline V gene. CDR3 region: CAIKDPTDTQYF. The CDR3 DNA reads TGTGCCATCAAAGACCCCACAGATACGCAGTATTTT.

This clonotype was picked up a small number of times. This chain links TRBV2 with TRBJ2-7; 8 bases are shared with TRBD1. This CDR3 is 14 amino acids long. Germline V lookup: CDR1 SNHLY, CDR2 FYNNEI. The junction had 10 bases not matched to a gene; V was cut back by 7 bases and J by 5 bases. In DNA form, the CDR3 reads TGTGCCAGCACCTCGACAGGGGCGCTGGACGAGCAGTACTTC. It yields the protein CASTSTGALDEQYF.

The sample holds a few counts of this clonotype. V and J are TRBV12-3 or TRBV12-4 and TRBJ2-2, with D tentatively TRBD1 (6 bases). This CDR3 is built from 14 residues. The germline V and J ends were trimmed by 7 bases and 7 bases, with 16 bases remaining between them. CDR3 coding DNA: TGTGCCAGCAACAATCTCAGGGGTGGCGGGGAGCTGTTTTTT. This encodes CASNNLRGGGELFF.

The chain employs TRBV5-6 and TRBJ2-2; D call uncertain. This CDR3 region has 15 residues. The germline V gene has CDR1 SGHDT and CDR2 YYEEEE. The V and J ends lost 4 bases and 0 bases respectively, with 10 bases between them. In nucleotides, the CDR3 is TGTGCCAGCAGCAGTGGACGGACGAACACCGGGGAGCTGTTTTTT. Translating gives CASSSGRTNTGELFF.

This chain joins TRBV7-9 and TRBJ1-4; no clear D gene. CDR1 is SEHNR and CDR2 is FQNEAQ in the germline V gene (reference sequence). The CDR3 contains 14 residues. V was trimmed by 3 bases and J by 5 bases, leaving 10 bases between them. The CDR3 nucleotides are TGTGCCAGCAGCTTCGGGCGGCAGAATGAAAAACTGTTTTTT. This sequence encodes CASSFGRQNEKLFF.

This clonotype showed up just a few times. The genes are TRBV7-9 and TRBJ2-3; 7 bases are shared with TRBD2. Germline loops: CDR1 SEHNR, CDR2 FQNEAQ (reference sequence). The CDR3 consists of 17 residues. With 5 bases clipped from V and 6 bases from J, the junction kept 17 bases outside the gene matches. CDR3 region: CASSLGTIRSSPDTQYF. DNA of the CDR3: TGTGCCAGCAGCCTCGGGACTATTCGCAGCAGCCCGGATACGCAGTATTTT.

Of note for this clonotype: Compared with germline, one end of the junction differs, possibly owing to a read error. CDR3 region: CASSELTSGRAIF. The DNA of the CDR3 is TGTGCCAGCAGTGAATTAACTAGCGGGAGGGCAATATTT. The chain combines TRBV25-1 with TRBJ2-3; 13 nucleotides align to TRBD2. Germline V gene lookup returns CDR1 MGHDK and CDR2 SYGVNS. The CDR3 has 13 residues.